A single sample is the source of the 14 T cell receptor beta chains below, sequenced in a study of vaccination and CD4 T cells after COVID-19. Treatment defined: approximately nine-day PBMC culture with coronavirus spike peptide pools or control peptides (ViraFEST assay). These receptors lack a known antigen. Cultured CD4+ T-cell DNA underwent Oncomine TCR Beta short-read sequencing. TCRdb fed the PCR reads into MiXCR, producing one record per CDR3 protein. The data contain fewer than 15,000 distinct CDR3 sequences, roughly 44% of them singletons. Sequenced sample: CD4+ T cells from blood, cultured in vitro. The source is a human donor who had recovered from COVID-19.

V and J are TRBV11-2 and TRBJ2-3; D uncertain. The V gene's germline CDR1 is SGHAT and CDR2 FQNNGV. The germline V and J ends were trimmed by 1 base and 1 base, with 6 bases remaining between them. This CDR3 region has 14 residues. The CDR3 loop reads CASSLVPRTDTQYF. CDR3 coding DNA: TGTGCCAGCAGCTTAGTACCGCGCACAGATACGCAGTATTTT.

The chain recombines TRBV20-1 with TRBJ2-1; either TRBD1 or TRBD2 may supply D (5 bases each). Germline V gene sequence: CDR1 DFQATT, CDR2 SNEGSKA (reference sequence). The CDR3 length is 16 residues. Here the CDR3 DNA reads TGCGGTGGGCACGCCCTAGCTGGGGGATCCTACAATGAGCAGTTCTTC. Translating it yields CGGHALAGGSYNEQFF.

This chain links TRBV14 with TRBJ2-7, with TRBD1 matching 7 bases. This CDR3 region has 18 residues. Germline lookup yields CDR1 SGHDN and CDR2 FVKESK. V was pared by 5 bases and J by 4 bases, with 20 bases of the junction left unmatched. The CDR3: CASSTKGQAIPARYEQYF. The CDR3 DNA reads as TGTGCCAGCAGCACCAAAGGACAGGCTATCCCGGCGAGGTACGAGCAGTACTTC. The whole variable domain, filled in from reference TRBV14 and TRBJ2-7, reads EAGVTQFPSHSVIEKGQTVTLRCDPISGHDNLYWYRRVMGKEIKFLLHFVKESKQDESGMPNNRFLAERTGGTYSTLKVQPAELEDSGVYFCASSTKGQAIPARYEQYFGPGTRLTVT.

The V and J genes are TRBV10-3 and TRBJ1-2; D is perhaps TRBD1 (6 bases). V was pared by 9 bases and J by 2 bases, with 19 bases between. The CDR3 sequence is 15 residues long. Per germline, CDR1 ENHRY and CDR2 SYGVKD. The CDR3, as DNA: TGTGCCATTACAAGCGGCGGACAGAGCAACTATGGCTACACCTTC. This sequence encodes CAITSGGQSNYGYTF.

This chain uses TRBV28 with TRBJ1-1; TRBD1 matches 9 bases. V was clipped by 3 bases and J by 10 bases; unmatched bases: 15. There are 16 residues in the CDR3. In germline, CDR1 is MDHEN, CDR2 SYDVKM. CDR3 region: CASSLIVGVTGGIAFF. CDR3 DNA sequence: TGTGCCAGCAGTTTGATAGTTGGGGTGACAGGGGGAATAGCTTTCTTT.

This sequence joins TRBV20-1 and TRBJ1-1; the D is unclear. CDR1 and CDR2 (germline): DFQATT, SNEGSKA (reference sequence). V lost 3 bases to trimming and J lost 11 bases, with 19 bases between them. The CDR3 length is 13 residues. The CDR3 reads CSASDRSPYGAFF. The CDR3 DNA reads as TGCAGTGCTAGTGACCGGTCTCCATATGGGGCTTTCTTT.

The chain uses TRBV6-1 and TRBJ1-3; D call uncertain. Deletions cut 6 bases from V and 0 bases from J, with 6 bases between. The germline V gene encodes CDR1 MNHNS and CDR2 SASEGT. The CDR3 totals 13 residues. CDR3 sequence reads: CASSLGSGNTIYF. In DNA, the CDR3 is TGTGCCAGCAGCCTAGGCTCTGGAAACACCATATATTTT.

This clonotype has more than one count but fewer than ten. The CDR3 protein is CSVDRGLYGYTF. In DNA form, the CDR3 reads TGCAGCGTTGACAGGGGGCTCTATGGCTACACCTTC. V usage is TRBV29-1 and J usage is TRBJ1-2; 8 positions match TRBD1. The CDR3 has 12 residues. The trim removed 3 bases at V and 4 bases at J, leaving 1 base unmatched. Germline lookup yields CDR1 SQVTM and CDR2 ANQGSEA. Variable domain in full (rest from reference TRBV29-1 and TRBJ1-2): SAVISQKPSRDICQRGTSLTIQCQVDSQVTMMFWYRQQPGQSLTLIATANQGSEATYESGFVIDKFPISRPNLTFSTLTVSNMSPEDSSIYLCSVDRGLYGYTFGSGTRLTVV.

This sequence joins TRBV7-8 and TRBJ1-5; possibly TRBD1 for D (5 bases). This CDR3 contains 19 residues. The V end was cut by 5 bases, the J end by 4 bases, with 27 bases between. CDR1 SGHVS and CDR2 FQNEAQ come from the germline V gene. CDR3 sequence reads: CASSPNGRDRRARNQPQHF. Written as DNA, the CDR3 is TGTGCCAGCAGCCCGAACGGGCGAGACAGACGAGCCAGGAATCAGCCCCAGCATTTT. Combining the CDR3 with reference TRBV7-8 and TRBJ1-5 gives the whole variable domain GAGVSQSPRYKVAKRGQDVALRCDPISGHVSLFWYQQALGQGPEFLTYFQNEAQLDKSGLPSDRFFAERPEGSVSTLKIQRTQQEDSAVYLCASSPNGRDRRARNQPQHFGDGTRLSIL.

CDR3 protein: CASSAGAVTGELFF. The CDR3 DNA sequence: TGTGCCAGCAGTGCAGGGGCGGTCACCGGGGAGCTGTTTTTT. The J gene is TRBJ2-2, the V gene TRBV2; a possible D gene is TRBD1 (6 bases). The V end was cut by 4 bases, the J end by 4 bases, with 10 bases between. Germline V gene lookup returns CDR1 SNHLY and CDR2 FYNNEI. The CDR3 totals 14 residues.

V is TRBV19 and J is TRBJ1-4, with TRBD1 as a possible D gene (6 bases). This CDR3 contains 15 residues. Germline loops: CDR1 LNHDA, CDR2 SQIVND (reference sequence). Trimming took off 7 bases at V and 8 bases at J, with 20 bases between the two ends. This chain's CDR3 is CASKPDRTIDEKLFF. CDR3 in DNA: TGTGCCAGTAAACCAGACAGGACGATAGACGAAAAACTGTTTTTT.

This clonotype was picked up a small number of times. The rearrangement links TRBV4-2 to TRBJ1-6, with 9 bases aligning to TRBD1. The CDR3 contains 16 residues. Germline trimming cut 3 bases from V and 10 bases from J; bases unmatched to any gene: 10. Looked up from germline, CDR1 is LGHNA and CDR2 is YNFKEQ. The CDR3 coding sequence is TGTGCCAGCAGCCACGGCCGAATGACAGGGGGATCACCCCTCCACTTT. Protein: CASSHGRMTGGSPLHF.

DNA for the CDR3: TGTGCCAGCAGCGCCGATGGGGCGGGTGGCTACACCTTC. It is translated as CASSADGAGGYTF. V usage is TRBV9 and J usage is TRBJ1-2; D is perhaps TRBD1 (5 bases). The germline V gene has CDR1 SGDLS and CDR2 YYNGEE. The CDR3 is 13 residues long. The V end lost 3 bases, the J end lost 7 bases, and 13 bases lay between the germline ends.

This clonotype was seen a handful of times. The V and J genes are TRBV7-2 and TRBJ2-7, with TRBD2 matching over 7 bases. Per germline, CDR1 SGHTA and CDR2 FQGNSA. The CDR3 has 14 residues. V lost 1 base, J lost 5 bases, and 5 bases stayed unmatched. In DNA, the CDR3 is TGTGCCAGCAGCTTAGGCGGGAGTCTCCACGAGCAGTACTTC. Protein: CASSLGGSLHEQYF.